The 29 T cell receptor beta chains below were found in one sample sequenced in a study of spatial heterogeneity in lung cancer. TCRdb recomputed calls from the 5' RACE reads with MiXCR, one row per CDR3 protein. Of tens of thousands of distinct CDR3 sequences in the sample, roughly 12% were seen once. Time point indicated: sample taken at primary tumor resection. Unsorted whole RNA from tumor, nontumor lung or frozen PBMC underwent sequencing. This material consisted of PBMCs, taken at surgery. Source of these receptors: a male donor with early-stage non-small cell lung cancer.

The chain couples TRBV19 to TRBJ2-7; no clear D. V dropped 5 bases and J dropped 0 bases, with 14 bases sitting between them. Germline CDR1 is LNHDA and CDR2 is SQIVND (reference sequence). CDR3 length: 15 residues. For the CDR3, the DNA is TGTGCCAGTAGTCCTCAACATGACCTCTCCTACGAGCAGTACTTC. Protein sequence: CASSPQHDLSYEQYF. The full variable domain, with the rest looked up from reference TRBV19 and TRBJ2-7, is DGGITQSPKYLFRKEGQNVTLSCEQNLNHDAMYWYRQDPGQGLRLIYYSQIVNDFQKGDIAEGYSVSREKKESFPLTVTSAQKNPTAFYLCASSPQHDLSYEQYFGPGTRLTVT.

The genes are TRBV10-2 and TRBJ1-1, with D tentatively TRBD1 (5 bases). Germline CDR1 reads WSHSY; CDR2 reads SAAADI. This CDR3 has 14 amino acids. Between the trimmed V and J ends, which lost 8 bases and 3 bases, there was a span of 16 bases. In DNA form, the CDR3 reads TGCGCCAGCGTTGGGACGGGGAGTTACACTGAAGCTTTCTTT. It is translated as CASVGTGSYTEAFF.

This clonotype was seen only once. The CDR3 here is CASSHLGRDGELFF. The CDR3 DNA reads as TGTGCCAGCAGCCACCTAGGGAGGGACGGGGAGCTGTTTTTT. The rearrangement links TRBV3-1 to TRBJ2-2; TRBD2 matches 7 bases. There are 14 residues in the CDR3. The ends lost 3 bases at V and 7 bases at J; junction bases unmatched: 5. The V gene's germline CDR1 is LGHDT and CDR2 YNNKEL (reference sequence).

In this sample, this clonotype turned up many times. The chain is built from TRBV7-8 and TRBJ1-2; D is perhaps TRBD1 (6 bases). This CDR3 has 14 amino acids. The V end lost 1 base, the J end lost 4 bases, and 10 bases lay between the germline ends. CDR1 is SGHVS and CDR2 is FQNEAQ in the germline V gene. The CDR3 coding sequence is TGTGCCAGCAGCTTAGAGGGGGAAAGCTATGGCTACACCTTC. This translates into CASSLEGESYGYTF.

This clonotype occurred a few times. The chain joins TRBV4-1 to TRBJ2-1, with D tentatively TRBD1 (6 bases). The length of the CDR3 is 19 residues. Trimming removed 0 bases at V and 5 bases at J, with 23 bases between. In germline, CDR1 is MGHRA, CDR2 YSYEKL. CDR3 DNA sequence: TGCGCCAGCAGCCAAGAAGGGGGTTCCTATCTAACTAGGAACAATGAGCAGTTCTTC. Amino acids: CASSQEGGSYLTRNNEQFF.

The chain uses TRBV7-2 and TRBJ2-5, with D perhaps TRBD2 (5 bases). The CDR3 has 14 residues. In germline, CDR1 is SGHTA, CDR2 FQGNSA. The V gene lost 1 base and the J gene lost 4 bases, with 10 bases spanning the gap. The CDR3 sequence is CASSLGGSGETQYF. The CDR3 DNA reads as TGTGCCAGCAGCTTAGGAGGGTCCGGAGAGACCCAGTACTTC.

This sequence joins TRBV19 and TRBJ2-1; perhaps TRBD2 as D (5 bases). With 11 bases removed from V and 4 bases from J, the gap between germline ends came to 24 bases. The CDR3 spans 16 residues. Germline V gives CDR1 LNHDA, CDR2 SQIVND (reference sequence). CDR3 amino acids: CASPPSGKERYNEQFF. The CDR3 DNA reads TGTGCCTCCCCCCCAAGCGGCAAGGAAAGGTACAATGAGCAGTTCTTC.

This clonotype appeared a few times. The rearrangement links TRBV29-1 to TRBJ2-1, with D perhaps TRBD2 (7 bases). The germline V gene has CDR1 SQVTM and CDR2 ANQGSEA. The germline V and J ends were trimmed by 7 bases and 0 bases, with 19 bases remaining between them. The CDR3 runs to 16 residues. The CDR3 loop reads CSAEGGISSSYNEQFF. For the CDR3, the DNA is TGCAGCGCCGAGGGGGGGATATCGAGCTCCTACAATGAGCAGTTCTTC.

This chain's CDR3 is CASSQDRTGNEQFF. The CDR3 DNA reads TGCGCCAGCAGCCAAGATCGGACGGGAAATGAGCAGTTCTTC. The J gene is TRBJ2-1, the V gene TRBV4-1; maybe TRBD2 (5 bases). The CDR3 has 14 amino acids. Germline assignment: CDR1 MGHRA and CDR2 YSYEKL. V was cut by 0 bases and J by 7 bases, with 10 bases left in between.

This clonotype was counted ten times or more. This chain links TRBV29-1 with TRBJ2-2; D may be TRBD1 (5 bases). The V end was cut by 4 bases, the J end by 1 base, with 7 bases between. The CDR3 contains 13 residues. Germline V gene data show CDR1 as SQVTM and CDR2 as ANQGSEA. This chain's CDR3 is CSVGDRNTGELFF. CDR3 bases: TGCAGCGTTGGAGACAGGAACACCGGGGAGCTGTTTTTT.

This clonotype was detected only a few times. This chain joins TRBV5-6 and TRBJ2-2; the match to TRBD2 covers 8 bases. With 5 bases clipped from V and 4 bases from J, the junction kept 10 bases outside the gene matches. Looked up from germline, CDR1 is SGHDT and CDR2 is YYEEEE. The CDR3 totals 16 residues. Written as DNA, the CDR3 is TGTGCCAGCAGATCGGAGGGAGCGGGAGTCACCGGGGAGCTGTTTTTT. Protein sequence: CASRSEGAGVTGELFF. Supplemented by reference TRBV5-6 and TRBJ2-2, the full variable domain reads DAGVTQSPTHLIKTRGQQVTLRCSPKSGHDTVSWYQQALGQGPQFIFQYYEEEERQRGNFPDRFSGHQFPNYSSELNVNALLLGDSALYLCASRSEGAGVTGELFFGEGSRLTVL.

This clonotype was recorded a few times. In DNA, the CDR3 is TGCGCCAGCACCCCCCTCGCCGGCAGGGACCTTCCCTCTGGGGCCAACGTCCTGACTTTC. Translating it yields CASTPLAGRDLPSGANVLTF. The chain has TRBV4-1 and TRBJ2-6, with D tentatively TRBD1 or TRBD2 (5 bases each). CDR3 length equals 20 residues. V gave up 7 bases and J gave up 0 bases, with 25 bases separating them. Germline V gene sequence: CDR1 MGHRA, CDR2 YSYEKL.

This clonotype was counted at least ten times. The chain has TRBV5-1 and TRBJ1-1; D is unresolved. Trimming cost V 0 bases and J 4 bases, with 7 bases left between them. The CDR3 is 13 amino acids. Germline V lookup: CDR1 SGHRS, CDR2 YFSETQ. CDR3 sequence (DNA): TGCGCCAGCAGCTTGGCCGCCCGCACTGAAGCTTTCTTT. Translated: CASSLAARTEAFF.

This clonotype was recorded at least ten times. This chain connects TRBV9 to TRBJ1-1, with D tentatively TRBD1 (5 bases). V gave up 4 bases and J gave up 1 base, with 11 bases separating them. CDR3 length equals 14 residues. CDR1 and CDR2 from the germline V gene are SGDLS and YYNGEE. The CDR3 DNA reads as TGTGCCAGCAGCCTGGGGGGGACGAACACTGAAGCTTTCTTT. Its translation: CASSLGGTNTEAFF. The full variable domain, rest sourced from reference TRBV9 and TRBJ1-1, is DSGVTQTPKHLITATGQRVTLRCSPRSGDLSVYWYQQSLDQGLQFLIQYYNGEERAKGNILERFSAQQFPDLHSELNLSSLELGDSALYFCASSLGGTNTEAFFGQGTRLTVV.

This clonotype was observed a handful of times. CDR3 coding DNA: TGCAGTGCCAACCCAGTGAGGGCAGAGACCCAGTACTTC. Translated, it gives CSANPVRAETQYF. The chain is built from TRBV20-1 and TRBJ2-5, with a possible D match to TRBD2 (5 bases). The CDR3 spans 13 residues. The germline V and J ends were trimmed by 6 bases and 4 bases, with 15 bases remaining between them. Germline CDR1 and CDR2: DFQATT and SNEGSKA (reference sequence).

This CDR3 is CASSWETEAFF. The CDR3 DNA reads as TGTGCCAGCAGCTGGGAGACTGAAGCTTTCTTT. The genes are TRBV7-9 and TRBJ1-1; D is unresolved. CDR3 size: 11 residues. Germline CDR1 and CDR2: SEHNR and FQNEAQ (reference sequence). Trimming took off 4 bases at V and 5 bases at J, with 5 bases between the two ends. The variable domain in full, with the rest retrieved from reference TRBV7-9 and TRBJ1-1, is DTGVSQNPRHKITKRGQNVTFRCDPISEHNRLYWYRQTLGQGPEFLTYFQNEAQLEKSRLLSDRFSAERPKGSFSTLEIQRTEQGDSAMYLCASSWETEAFFGQGTRLTVV.

This clonotype was counted at least ten times. The rearrangement links TRBV3-1 to TRBJ1-2; D is ambiguous. CDR3 size: 13 residues. V dropped 2 bases and J dropped 8 bases, with 12 bases sitting between them. Per the germline V gene, CDR1 is LGHDT and CDR2 is YNNKEL (reference sequence). The CDR3 nucleotides read TGTGCCAGCAGCCAAATTCCACAAGGCGGCTACACCTTC. It encodes CASSQIPQGGYTF.

V and J are TRBV27 and TRBJ1-1; no clear D gene. The V end was cut by 5 bases, the J end by 5 bases, with 15 bases between. This CDR3 has 14 amino acids. Germline V gives CDR1 MNHEY, CDR2 SMNVEV (reference sequence). The CDR3 DNA reads TGTGCCAGCAGTCCCAGACCCGAACAGACTGAAGCTTTCTTT. Its protein product is CASSPRPEQTEAFF.

This clonotype came up many times. J is TRBJ1-3 and V is TRBV20-1; unclear D gene. Trimming cost V 5 bases and J 0 bases, with 11 bases left between them. The CDR3 totals 14 residues. Germline V gene data show CDR1 as DFQATT and CDR2 as SNEGSKA (reference sequence). DNA for the CDR3: TGCAGTGCTGAAATCCCCAGCTCTGGAAACACCATATATTTT. The encoded protein is CSAEIPSSGNTIYF.

This clonotype was seen more than once but under ten times. The rearrangement links TRBV27 to TRBJ2-7, with 7 bases fitting TRBD1. The CDR3 length is 13 residues. Germline CDR1 reads MNHEY; CDR2 reads SMNVEV (reference sequence). Trimming at V came to 5 bases and at J to 2 bases, leaving 3 bases not matched to a gene. CDR3: CASSTGDPYEQYF. The CDR3 DNA is TGTGCCAGCAGTACAGGGGACCCCTACGAGCAGTACTTC.

The chain uses TRBV25-1 and TRBJ1-1; no clear D gene. CDR3 length: 12 residues. Germline CDR1 reads MGHDK; CDR2 reads SYGVNS. V was shortened by 4 bases and J by 11 bases, with 14 bases between the two germline ends. The CDR3 is CASSGFGGDAFF. CDR3 coding DNA: TGTGCCAGCAGTGGATTCGGCGGTGATGCTTTCTTT. Full variable domain (remainder filled in from reference TRBV25-1 and TRBJ1-1): EADIYQTPRYLVIGTGKKITLECSQTMGHDKMYWYQQDPGMELHLIHYSYGVNSTEKGDLSSESTVSRIRTEHFPLTLESARPSHTSQYLCASSGFGGDAFFGQGTRLTVV.

This CDR3 reads CASSLAGGEYEQYF. The CDR3 bases are TGTGCCAGCAGCTTAGCGGGAGGGGAGTACGAGCAGTACTTC. V gene TRBV7-3 combines with J gene TRBJ2-7; TRBD2 aligns across 9 bases. The CDR3 consists of 14 residues. Germline CDR1 reads SGHTA; CDR2 reads FQGTGA. V shed 2 bases, J shed 4 bases, and the junction held 3 bases outside the gene matches.

The table lists this clonotype with many counts. The chain combines TRBV30 with TRBJ1-6; D is uncertain. The CDR3 consists of 13 residues. The germline gives CDR1 GTSNPN, CDR2 SVGIG (reference sequence). The ends were cut back, 0 bases at V and 8 bases at J, with 8 bases in the middle. As DNA, the CDR3 is TGTGCCTGGAGTGTACAAGAAGATTCACCCCTCCACTTT. Translated, it gives CAWSVQEDSPLHF.

The chain links TRBV4-2 to TRBJ2-2, with D hard to call. This CDR3 spans 13 amino acids. CDR1 is LGHNA, CDR2 YNFKEQ, per germline. V lost 3 bases and J lost 6, with 8 bases in between. The CDR3 spells CASSQVDSGELFF. Written as DNA, the CDR3 is TGTGCCAGCAGCCAGGTAGACTCCGGGGAGCTGTTTTTT.

The chain has TRBV7-8 and TRBJ1-1; 7 nucleotides align to TRBD1. This CDR3 is 15 amino acids long. Germline V CDR1 and CDR2: SGHVS, FQNEAQ. The J segment lost 3 bases and the V segment lost 6 bases, leaving 10 bases of the junction unmatched. CDR3 in amino acids: CASSFSDRADTEAFF. As DNA, the CDR3 is TGTGCCAGCAGTTTTTCTGACAGGGCGGACACTGAAGCTTTCTTT.

This clonotype was found many times. The CDR3 reads CSVRDKGNTIYF. CDR3 sequence (DNA): TGCAGCGTCCGGGACAAGGGAAACACCATATATTTT. The chain couples TRBV29-1 to TRBJ1-3, with D perhaps TRBD1 (6 bases). The V and J ends lost 6 bases and 4 bases respectively, with 10 bases between them. Germline lookup yields CDR1 SQVTM and CDR2 ANQGSEA. The length of the CDR3 is 12 residues.

This clonotype was found a few times. The chain carries TRBV3-1 and TRBJ1-1; no reliable D call. The CDR3 covers 16 residues. Germline-derived CDR1 and CDR2 are LGHDT and YNNKEL (reference sequence). The V end was cut by 4 bases, the J end by 0 bases, with 15 bases between. The CDR3, as DNA: TGTGCCAGCAGCCGTGGTACATCCGCGGTGAACACTGAAGCTTTCTTT. The encoded protein is CASSRGTSAVNTEAFF.

In its sample, this clonotype was seen a few times. This rearrangement joins TRBV29-1 to TRBJ1-1, with D perhaps TRBD1 (5 bases). Per germline, CDR1 SQVTM and CDR2 ANQGSEA. The CDR3 has 14 residues. V shed 1 base and J shed 0 bases, with 9 bases lying between them. The CDR3 spells CSVEGQLLNTEAFF. CDR3 bases: TGCAGCGTTGAAGGACAGCTATTGAACACTGAAGCTTTCTTT.

The chain couples TRBV4-1 to TRBJ2-6; D tentatively fits TRBD1 or TRBD2 (5 bases each). The CDR3 is 13 residues long. V was pared by 2 bases and J by 13 bases, with 12 bases between. CDR1 is MGHRA, CDR2 YSYEKL, per germline. The CDR3 is CASSQPGTDVLTF. The CDR3 DNA reads as TGCGCCAGCAGCCAACCAGGGACCGATGTCCTGACTTTC.